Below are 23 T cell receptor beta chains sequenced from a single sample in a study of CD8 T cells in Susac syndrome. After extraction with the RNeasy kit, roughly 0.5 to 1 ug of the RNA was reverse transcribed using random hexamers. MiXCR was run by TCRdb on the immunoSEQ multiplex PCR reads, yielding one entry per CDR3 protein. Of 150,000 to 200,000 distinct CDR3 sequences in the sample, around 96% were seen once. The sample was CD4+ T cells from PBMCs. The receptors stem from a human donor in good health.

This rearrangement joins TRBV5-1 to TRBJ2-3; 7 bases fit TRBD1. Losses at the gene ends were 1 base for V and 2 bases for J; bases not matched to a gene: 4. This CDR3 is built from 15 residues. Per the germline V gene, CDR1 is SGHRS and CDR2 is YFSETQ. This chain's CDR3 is CASSLMGTATDTQYF. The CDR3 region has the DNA TGCGCCAGCAGCTTGATGGGGACAGCCACAGATACGCAGTATTTT.

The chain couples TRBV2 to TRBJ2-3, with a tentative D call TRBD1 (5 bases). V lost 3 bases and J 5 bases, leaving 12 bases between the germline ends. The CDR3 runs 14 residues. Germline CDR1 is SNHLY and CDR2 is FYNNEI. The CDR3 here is CASSDKQALDTQYF. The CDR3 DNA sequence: TGTGCCAGCAGTGATAAACAGGCCCTAGATACGCAGTATTTT.

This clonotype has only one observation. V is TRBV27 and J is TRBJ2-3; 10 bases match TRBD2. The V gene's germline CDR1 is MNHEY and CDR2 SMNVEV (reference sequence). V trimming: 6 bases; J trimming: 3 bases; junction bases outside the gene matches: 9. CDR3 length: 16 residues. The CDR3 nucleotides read TGTGCCAGCAGGGCCCTTAGCGGGGGGTTTACAGATACGCAGTATTTT. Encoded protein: CASRALSGGFTDTQYF.

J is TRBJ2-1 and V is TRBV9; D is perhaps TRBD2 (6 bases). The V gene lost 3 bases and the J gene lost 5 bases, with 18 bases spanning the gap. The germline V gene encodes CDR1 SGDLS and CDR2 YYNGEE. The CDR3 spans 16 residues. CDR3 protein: CASSADPFGGHNEQFF. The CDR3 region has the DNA TGTGCCAGCAGCGCGGACCCTTTCGGGGGACACAATGAGCAGTTCTTC.

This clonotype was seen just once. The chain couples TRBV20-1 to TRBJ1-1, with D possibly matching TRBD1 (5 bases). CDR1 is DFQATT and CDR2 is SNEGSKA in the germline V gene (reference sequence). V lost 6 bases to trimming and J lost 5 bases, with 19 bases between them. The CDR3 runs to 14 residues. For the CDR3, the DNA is TGCAGTGCCCCCCGGGGGACTTTCGGGACTGAAGCTTTCTTT. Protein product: CSAPRGTFGTEAFF.

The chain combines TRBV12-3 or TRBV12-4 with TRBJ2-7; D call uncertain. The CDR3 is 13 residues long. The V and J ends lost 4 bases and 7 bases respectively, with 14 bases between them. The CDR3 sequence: CASSSSGGWEQYF. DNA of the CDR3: TGTGCCAGCAGTTCCTCAGGTGGATGGGAGCAGTACTTC.

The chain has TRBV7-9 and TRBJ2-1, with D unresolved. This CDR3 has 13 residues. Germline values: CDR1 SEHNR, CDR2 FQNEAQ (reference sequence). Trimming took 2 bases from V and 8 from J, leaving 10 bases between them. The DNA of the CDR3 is TGTGCCAGCAGCTTAAGAGGCGTCGATGAGCAGTTCTTC. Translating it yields CASSLRGVDEQFF.

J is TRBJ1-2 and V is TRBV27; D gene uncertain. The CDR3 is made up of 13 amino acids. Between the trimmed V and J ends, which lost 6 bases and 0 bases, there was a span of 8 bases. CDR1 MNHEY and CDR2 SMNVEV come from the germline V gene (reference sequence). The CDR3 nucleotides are TGTGCCAGCAGACGTACAGCTAACTATGGCTACACCTTC. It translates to CASRRTANYGYTF.

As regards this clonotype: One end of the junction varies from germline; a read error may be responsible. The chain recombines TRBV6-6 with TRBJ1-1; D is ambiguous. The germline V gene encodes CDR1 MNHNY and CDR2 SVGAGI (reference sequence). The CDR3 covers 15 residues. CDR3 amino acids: CASRYPSDMNTEAFF. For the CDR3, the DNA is TGTGCCAGCCGTTACCCAAGCGATATGAACACTGAAGCTTTCTTT.

CDR3 nucleotides: TGTGCCAGCAGTGAACCGGGACAGGGCGGAAACATTCAGTACTTC. Residues: CASSEPGQGGNIQYF. The chain combines TRBV25-1 with TRBJ2-4, with 9 bases fitting TRBD1. CDR3 length equals 15 residues. Germline V gene sequence: CDR1 MGHDK, CDR2 SYGVNS. V was pared by 2 bases and J by 6 bases, with 5 bases of the junction left unmatched. Using reference TRBV25-1 and TRBJ2-4 for the parts outside the CDR3, the full variable domain is EADIYQTPRYLVIGTGKKITLECSQTMGHDKMYWYQQDPGMELHLIHYSYGVNSTEKGDLSSESTVSRIRTEHFPLTLESARPSHTSQYLCASSEPGQGGNIQYFGAGTRLSVL.

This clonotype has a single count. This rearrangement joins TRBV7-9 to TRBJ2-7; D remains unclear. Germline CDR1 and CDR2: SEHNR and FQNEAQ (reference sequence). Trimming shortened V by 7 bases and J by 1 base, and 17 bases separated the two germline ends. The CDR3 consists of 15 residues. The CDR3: CASTTSRSESYEQYF. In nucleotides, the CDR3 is TGTGCCAGCACCACGAGTCGGTCGGAGTCCTACGAGCAGTACTTC.

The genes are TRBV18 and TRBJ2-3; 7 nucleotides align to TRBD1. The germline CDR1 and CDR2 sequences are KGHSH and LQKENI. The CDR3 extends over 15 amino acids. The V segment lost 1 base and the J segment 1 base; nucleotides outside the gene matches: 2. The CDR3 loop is CASSPRGTGTDTQYF. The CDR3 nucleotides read TGTGCCAGCTCACCACGAGGGACAGGCACAGATACGCAGTATTTT.

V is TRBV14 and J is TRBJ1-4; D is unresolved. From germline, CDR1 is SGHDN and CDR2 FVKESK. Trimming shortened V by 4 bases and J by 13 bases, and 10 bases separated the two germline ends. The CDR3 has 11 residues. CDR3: CASSPGGRLFF. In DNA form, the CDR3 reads TGTGCCAGCAGCCCCGGAGGGCGACTGTTTTTT.

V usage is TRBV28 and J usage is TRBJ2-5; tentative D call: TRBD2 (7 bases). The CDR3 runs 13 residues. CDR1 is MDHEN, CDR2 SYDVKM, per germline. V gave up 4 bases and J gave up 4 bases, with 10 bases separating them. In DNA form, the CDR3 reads TGTGCCAGCAGTTCCGGGGGGCCAGAGACCCAGTACTTC. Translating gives CASSSGGPETQYF.

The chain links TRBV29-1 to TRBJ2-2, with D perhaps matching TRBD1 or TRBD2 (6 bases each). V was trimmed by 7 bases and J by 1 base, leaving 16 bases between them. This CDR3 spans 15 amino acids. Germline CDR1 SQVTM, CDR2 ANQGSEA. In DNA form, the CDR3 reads TGCAGCGCTACCGGGGGCAGTCTGAACACCGGGGAGCTGTTTTTT. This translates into CSATGGSLNTGELFF.

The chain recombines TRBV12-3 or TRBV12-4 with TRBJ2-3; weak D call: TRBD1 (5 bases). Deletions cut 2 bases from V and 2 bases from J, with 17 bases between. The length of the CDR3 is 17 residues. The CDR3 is CASSLITGHRPTDTQYF. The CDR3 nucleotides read TGTGCCAGCAGTTTAATTACCGGACACAGGCCCACAGATACGCAGTATTTT.

CDR3 bases: TGTGCCAGCAGCTCCAGGGACTACGAGCAGTACTTC. It yields the protein CASSSRDYEQYF. The rearrangement uses TRBV3-1 and TRBJ2-7, with D possibly TRBD1 on 5 matching bases. Germline loops: CDR1 LGHDT, CDR2 YNNKEL (reference sequence). The CDR3 extends over 12 amino acids. V lost 5 bases and J 3 bases, leaving 8 bases between the germline ends.

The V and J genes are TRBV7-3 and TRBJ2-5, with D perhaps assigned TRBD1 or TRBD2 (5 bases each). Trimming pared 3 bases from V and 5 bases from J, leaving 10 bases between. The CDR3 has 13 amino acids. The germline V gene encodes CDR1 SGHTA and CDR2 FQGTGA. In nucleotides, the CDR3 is TGTGCCAGCAGCTTCGGGGCTACTGAGACCCAGTACTTC. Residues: CASSFGATETQYF.

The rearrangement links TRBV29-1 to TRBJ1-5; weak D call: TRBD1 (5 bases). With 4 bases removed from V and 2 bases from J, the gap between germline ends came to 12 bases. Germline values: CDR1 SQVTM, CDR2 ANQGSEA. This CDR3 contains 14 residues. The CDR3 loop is CSVVWGSGNQPQHF. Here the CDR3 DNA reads TGCAGCGTTGTGTGGGGGTCGGGCAATCAGCCCCAGCATTTT.

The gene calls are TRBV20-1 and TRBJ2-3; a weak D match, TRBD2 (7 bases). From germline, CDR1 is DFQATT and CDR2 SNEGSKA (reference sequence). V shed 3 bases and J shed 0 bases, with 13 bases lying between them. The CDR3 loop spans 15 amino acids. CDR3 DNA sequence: TGCAGTGCTAGGAGGGGGGGTTCTAGCACAGATACGCAGTATTTT. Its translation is CSARRGGSSTDTQYF.

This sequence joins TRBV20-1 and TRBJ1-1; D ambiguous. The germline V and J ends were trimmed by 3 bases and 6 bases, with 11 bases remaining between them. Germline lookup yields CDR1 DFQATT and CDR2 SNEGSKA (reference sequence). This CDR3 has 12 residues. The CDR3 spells CSARVRGPEAFF. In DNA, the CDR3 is TGCAGTGCTAGGGTTCGGGGTCCTGAAGCTTTCTTT.

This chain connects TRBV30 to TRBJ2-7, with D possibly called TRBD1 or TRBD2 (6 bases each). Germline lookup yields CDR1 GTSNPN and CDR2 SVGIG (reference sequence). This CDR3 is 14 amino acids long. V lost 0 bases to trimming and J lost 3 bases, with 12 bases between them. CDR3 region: CAWSVRRGLYEQYF. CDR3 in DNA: TGTGCCTGGAGTGTACGCAGGGGACTCTACGAGCAGTACTTC.

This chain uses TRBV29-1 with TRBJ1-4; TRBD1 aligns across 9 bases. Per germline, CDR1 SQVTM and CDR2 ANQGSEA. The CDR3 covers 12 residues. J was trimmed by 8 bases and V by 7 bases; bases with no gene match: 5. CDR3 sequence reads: CSGGQGQEKLFF. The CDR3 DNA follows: TGCAGCGGGGGACAGGGTCAGGAAAAACTGTTTTTT.